This TCR beta chain was observed in a study of beta chain features in type 1 diabetes. Notes on the study in general: A pattern of fewer insertions and more deletions at VDJ junctions was seen in type 1 diabetes patients. People with Type 1 diabetes carried modestly yet significantly shorter TCRB CDR3s in all four CD4+ subsets. Across patients, naive, central memory and Treg TCRB repertoires exhibited apparently greater similarity than was observed across healthy donors.

Only a few counts were recorded for this clone. What it binds is not known. Sequencing targeted expressed TCRB transcripts, as all isolated RNA had been reverse transcribed. Here immunoSEQ multiplex PCR was the method, and the copy in TCRdb shows in-frame clones only, minus some. The data hold a few hundred thousand clones, with 9.6% observed a single time. Without exception, sorted populations had purity beyond 98%. Germline values: CDR1 MDHEN, CDR2 SYDVKM. This CDR3 is 17 amino acids long. With 3 bases clipped from V and 3 bases from J, the junction kept 12 bases outside the gene matches. This receptor was taken from a young man with type 1 diabetes. The chain has TRBV28 and TRBJ2-7; 9 bases fit TRBD2. Material for sequencing was central memory CD4+ T cells from blood. The CDR3 DNA sequence: TGTGCCAGCAGTTTCAGGAGCGGGAGGCCGGGATTCTACGAGCAGTACTTC. This gives the protein CASSFRSGRPGFYEQYF.